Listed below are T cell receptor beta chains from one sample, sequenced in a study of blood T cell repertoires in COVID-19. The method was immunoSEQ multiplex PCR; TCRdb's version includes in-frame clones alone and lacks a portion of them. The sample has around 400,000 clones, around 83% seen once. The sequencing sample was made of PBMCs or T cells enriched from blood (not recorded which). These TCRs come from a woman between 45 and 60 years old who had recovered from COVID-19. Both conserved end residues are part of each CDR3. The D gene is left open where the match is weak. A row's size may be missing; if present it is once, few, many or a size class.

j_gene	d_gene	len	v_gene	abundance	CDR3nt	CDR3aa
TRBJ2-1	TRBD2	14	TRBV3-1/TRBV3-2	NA	TGTGCCAGCAGCGATACTAGCGGTCCGAATGAGCAGTTCTTC	CASSDTSGPNEQFF
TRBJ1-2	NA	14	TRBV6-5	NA	TGTGCCAGCAGTTATGAGTTTCTAAACTATGGCTACACCTTC	CASSYEFLNYGYTF
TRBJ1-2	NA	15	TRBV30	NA	TGTGCCTGGAGTGTGGGGCAGGGGATCAGTTATGGCTACACCTTC	CAWSVGQGISYGYTF
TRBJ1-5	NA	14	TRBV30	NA	TGTGCCTGGAGTGAAGGGGATAGCAATCAGCCCCAGCATTTT	CAWSEGDSNQPQHF
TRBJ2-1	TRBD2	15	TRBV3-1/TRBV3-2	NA	TGTGCCAGCAGCCAGACTAGCGGGGGATACAATGAGCAGTTCTTC	CASSQTSGGYNEQFF
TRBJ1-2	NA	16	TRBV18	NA	TGTGCCAGCTCACCAGAAACAGGCCCTAGTTACTATGGCTACACCTTC	CASSPETGPSYYGYTF
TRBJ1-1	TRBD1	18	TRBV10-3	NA	TGTGCCATCAGTGCTCCCCCGGGGCAGGGGGCTTTGAACACTGAAGCTTTCTTT	CAISAPPGQGALNTEAFF
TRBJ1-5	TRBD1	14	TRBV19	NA	TGTGCCAGCGACGGGACAGGGGGTAATCAGCCCCAGCATTTT	CASDGTGGNQPQHF
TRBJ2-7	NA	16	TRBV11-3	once	TGTGCCAGCAGCTTCATATCCCTGGGGAGCTCCTACGAGCAGTACTTC	CASSFISLGSSYEQYF
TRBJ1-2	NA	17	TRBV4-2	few	TGTGCCAGCAGCCAAGAGGGTGGAGGGTTGGACGGTAGAGGCTACACCTTC	CASSQEGGGLDGRGYTF
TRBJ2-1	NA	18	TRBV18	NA	TGTGCCAGCTCACCACTAGGGATAGGGGTTAAAACTCCAAATGAGCAGTTCTTC	CASSPLGIGVKTPNEQFF
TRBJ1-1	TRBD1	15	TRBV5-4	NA	TGTGCCAGCAAGGGACAGACCACAGGGAACACTGAAGCTTTCTTT	CASKGQTTGNTEAFF
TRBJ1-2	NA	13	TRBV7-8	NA	TGTGCCAGCAGCTTAACAGGGTTGGGCGGCTACACCTTC	CASSLTGLGGYTF
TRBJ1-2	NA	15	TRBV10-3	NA	TGTGCCATCACTGGGACGGCCACGGGGGGATATGGCTACACCTTC	CAITGTATGGYGYTF
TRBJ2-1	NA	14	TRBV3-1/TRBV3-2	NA	TGTGCCAGCAGCCAAGATCTTCAAGCGAGGGAGCAGTTCTTC	CASSQDLQAREQFF
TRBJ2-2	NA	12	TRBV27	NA	TGTGCCAGCAGTTCTTACACCGGGGAGCTGTTTTTT	CASSSYTGELFF
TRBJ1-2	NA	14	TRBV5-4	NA	TGTGCCAGCAGCTCATACAGAGCTAACTATGGCTACACCTTC	CASSSYRANYGYTF
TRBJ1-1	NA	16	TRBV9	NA	TGTGCCAGCACCCTTGGCGGGGGCTTCAGGGACACTGAAGCTTTCTTT	CASTLGGGFRDTEAFF
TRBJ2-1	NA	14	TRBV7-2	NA	TGTGCCAGCAGCTTCTCCCAGGGGTCGTTTGAGCAGTTCTTC	CASSFSQGSFEQFF
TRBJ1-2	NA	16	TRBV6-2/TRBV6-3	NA	TGTGCCAGCAGTTACTTGGGTGTCGAGGCTAACTATGGCTACACCTTC	CASSYLGVEANYGYTF
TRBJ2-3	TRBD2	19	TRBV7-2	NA	TGTGCCAGCAGCTTATATCGGACTAGCGGGAGGGTAGGCACAGATACGCAGTATTTT	CASSLYRTSGRVGTDTQYF
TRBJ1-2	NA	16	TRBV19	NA	TGTGCCAGTAGTATAGATGTTCGCACCCCCCTATATGGCTACACCTTC	CASSIDVRTPLYGYTF
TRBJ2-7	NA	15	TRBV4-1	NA	TGCGCCAGCAGCCAAGAAGGGCGGGGAACCTACGAGCAGTACTTC	CASSQEGRGTYEQYF
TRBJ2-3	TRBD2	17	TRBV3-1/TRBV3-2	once	TGTGCCAGCACCGCTCCTTATCGAGCGGGAGATGAAGATACGCAGTATTTT	CASTAPYRAGDEDTQYF
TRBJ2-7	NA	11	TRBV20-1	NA	TGCAGTGCACTCGACAGTTACGAGCAGTACTTC	CSALDSYEQYF
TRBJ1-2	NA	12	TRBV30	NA	TGTGCCTGGAGTTTTGATAGAGGAGGCTACACCTTC	CAWSFDRGGYTF
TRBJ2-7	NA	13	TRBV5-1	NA	TGCGCCAGCAGCCTGGACAGAGCCTACGAGCAGTACTTC	CASSLDRAYEQYF
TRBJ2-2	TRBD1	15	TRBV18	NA	TGTGCCAGCTCACCAAGGCAGGGGGAAACCGGGGAGCTGTTTTTT	CASSPRQGETGELFF
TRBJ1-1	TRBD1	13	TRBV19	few	TGTGCCAGCCGGACAGGGAGGAACACTGAAGCTTTCTTT	CASRTGRNTEAFF
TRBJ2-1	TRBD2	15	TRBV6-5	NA	TGTGCCAGCAGTTTCACTAGCGAATCCTACAATGAGCAGTTCTTC	CASSFTSESYNEQFF
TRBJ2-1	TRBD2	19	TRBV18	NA	TGTGCCAGCTCACCACGGTGGCAGGGGGCGACTAGCGGGGACAATGAGCAGTTCTTC	CASSPRWQGATSGDNEQFF